This is a list of T cell receptor beta chains from one sample in a study of shared clonotypes between healthy human individuals. Libraries were prepared by immunoSEQ multiplex PCR; TCRdb keeps only in-frame clonotypes and omits some of them. The sample has some 800,000 clones; 92% are singletons. The sequencing input was naive CD8+ T cells sorted from blood. These receptors originate from a man younger than 45 in good health. The CDR3 runs from the conserved cysteine through the conserved F or W. Each record gives: clone size, J gene, V gene, D gene, CDR3 DNA, CDR3 protein. The D gene is left open where the match is weak. Size is omitted from some rows. Given values are once, few, many or a class for expanded clones.

once | TRBJ2-5 | TRBV12-5 | NA | TGTGCTAGTGCGCTTGAGGGGATAGGGCAAGAGACCCAGTACTTC | CASALEGIGQETQYF
NA | TRBJ2-7 | TRBV10-1 | NA | TGCGCCAGCAGTGAGTCGGTGGGATTAATTGGAGAGCAGTACTTC | CASSESVGLIGEQYF
NA | TRBJ1-2 | TRBV7-9 | NA | TGTGCCAGCAGCTTATCAAGAGGCTACACCTTC | CASSLSRGYTF
few | TRBJ1-2 | TRBV2 | NA | TGTGCCAGCAGGTCCTCCCCCGCCTCAGGGCGCGGCTACACCTTC | CASRSSPASGRGYTF
NA | TRBJ2-5 | TRBV7-8 | TRBD1 | TGTGCCAGCAGCTTACAGAACAGGGGAAACCAAGAGACCCAGTACTTC | CASSLQNRGNQETQYF
NA | TRBJ2-3 | TRBV11-2 | TRBD2 | TGTGCCAGCAGGCCTCCTACTAGCGGGAGGCCATCAGATACGCAGTATTTT | CASRPPTSGRPSDTQYF
NA | TRBJ2-1 | TRBV19 | TRBD2 | TGTGCCAGTAGGCTGGGGATAGCGGGATTTCCGGATGAGCAGTTCTTC | CASRLGIAGFPDEQFF
NA | TRBJ2-7 | TRBV7-8 | NA | TGTGCCAGCACCTTGGACGTGGCACCGGCCCCCTACGAGCAGTACTTC | CASTLDVAPAPYEQYF
NA | TRBJ1-1 | TRBV30 | NA | TGTGCCTGGATTTCTGGGCAAACGAACACTGAAGCTTTCTTT | CAWISGQTNTEAFF
once | TRBJ2-4 | TRBV27 | NA | TGTGCCAGCAGCTCAGGGTCCGGAAACATTCAGTACTTC | CASSSGSGNIQYF
NA | TRBJ2-7 | TRBV2 | TRBD1 | TGTGCCGTCCGGGACAGGGTCTACGAGCAGTACTTC | CAVRDRVYEQYF
NA | TRBJ2-7 | TRBV10-1 | TRBD1 | TGCGCCAGCAGTGAGGACCGGGAGACAGGGGACGAGCAGTACTTC | CASSEDRETGDEQYF
once | TRBJ2-7 | TRBV27 | NA | TGTGCCAGCAGTTCCTCAGGGGATAATCTACACGAGCAGTACTTC | CASSSSGDNLHEQYF
NA | TRBJ2-4 | TRBV7-2 | NA | TGTGCCAGCAGCTTAGTGTTGGGGGCGGGAGCCAAAAACATTCAGTACTTC | CASSLVLGAGAKNIQYF
NA | TRBJ1-2 | TRBV11-2 | TRBD1 | TGTGCCAGCAGCTTGGGGACAGGGAACTATGGCTACACCTTC | CASSLGTGNYGYTF
NA | TRBJ2-7 | TRBV9 | NA | TGTGCCAGCTACGAACTTATAGTGGCTGACCTTGGCCCCTACGAGCAGTACTTC | CASYELIVADLGPYEQYF
NA | TRBJ2-2 | TRBV19 | NA | TGTGCCAGTAGTATAGGAGGAACCGGGGAGCTGTTTTTT | CASSIGGTGELFF
NA | TRBJ2-2 | TRBV14 | TRBD1 | TGTGCCAGCAGCCTCGACAGGGTCAACACCGGGGAGCTGTTTTTT | CASSLDRVNTGELFF
NA | TRBJ1-5 | TRBV11-2 | NA | TGTGCCAGCAGCTTATTCCCTAGCAATCAGCCCCAGCATTTT | CASSLFPSNQPQHF
NA | TRBJ2-3 | TRBV27 | TRBD2 | TGTGCCAGCAAAGTAAGGACTAGCACATCGTGGGATACGCAGTATTTT | CASKVRTSTSWDTQYF